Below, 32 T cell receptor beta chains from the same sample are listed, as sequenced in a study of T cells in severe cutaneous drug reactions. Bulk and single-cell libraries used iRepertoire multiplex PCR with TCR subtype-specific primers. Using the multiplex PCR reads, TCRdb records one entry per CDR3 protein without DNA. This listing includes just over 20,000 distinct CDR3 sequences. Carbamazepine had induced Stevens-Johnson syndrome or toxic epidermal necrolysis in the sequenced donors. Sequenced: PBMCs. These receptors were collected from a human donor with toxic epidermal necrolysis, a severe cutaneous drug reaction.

CDR3 sequence reads: CASSYQGHTEAFF. The rearrangement links TRBV6-2 or TRBV6-3 to TRBJ1-1. CDR3 length: 13 amino acids. CDR1 is MNHEY, CDR2 SVGEGT, per germline.

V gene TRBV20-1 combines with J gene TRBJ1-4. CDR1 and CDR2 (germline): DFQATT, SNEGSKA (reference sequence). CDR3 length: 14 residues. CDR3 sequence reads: CSARDWRLNEKLFF.

CDR3: CASSPLGTLTPRGSDEQYF. V is TRBV4-1 and J is TRBJ2-7; the D gene TCRdb calls, TRBD2, cannot be checked with no DNA. This CDR3 spans 19 amino acids. Germline CDR1 MGHRA, CDR2 YSYEKL.

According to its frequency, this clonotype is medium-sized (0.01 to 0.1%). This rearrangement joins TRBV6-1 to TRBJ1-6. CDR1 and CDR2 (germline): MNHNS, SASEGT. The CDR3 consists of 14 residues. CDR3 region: CASSSDGDNSPLHF.

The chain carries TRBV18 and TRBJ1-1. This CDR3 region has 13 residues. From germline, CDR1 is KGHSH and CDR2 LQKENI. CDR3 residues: CATAAERGTEAFF.

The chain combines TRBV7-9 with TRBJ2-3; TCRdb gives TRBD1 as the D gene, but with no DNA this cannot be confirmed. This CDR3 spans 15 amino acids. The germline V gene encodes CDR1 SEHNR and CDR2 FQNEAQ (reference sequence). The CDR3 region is CASSPPEGSTDTQYF.

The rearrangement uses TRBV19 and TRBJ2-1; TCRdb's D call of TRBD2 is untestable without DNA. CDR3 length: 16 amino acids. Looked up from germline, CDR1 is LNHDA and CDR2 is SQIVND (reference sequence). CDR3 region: CASSVASGRGYNEQFF.

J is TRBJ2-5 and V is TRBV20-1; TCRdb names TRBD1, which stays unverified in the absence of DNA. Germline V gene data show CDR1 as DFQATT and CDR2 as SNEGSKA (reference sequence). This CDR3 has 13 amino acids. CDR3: CSARRTGKETQYF.

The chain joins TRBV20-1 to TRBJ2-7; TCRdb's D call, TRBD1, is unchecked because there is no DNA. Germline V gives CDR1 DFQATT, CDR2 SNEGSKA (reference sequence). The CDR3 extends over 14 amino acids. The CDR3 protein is CSAREDRGLYEQYF.

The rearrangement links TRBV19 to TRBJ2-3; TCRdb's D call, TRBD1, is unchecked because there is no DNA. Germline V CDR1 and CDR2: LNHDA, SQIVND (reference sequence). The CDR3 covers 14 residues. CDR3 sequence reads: CASSITPNGDTQYF.

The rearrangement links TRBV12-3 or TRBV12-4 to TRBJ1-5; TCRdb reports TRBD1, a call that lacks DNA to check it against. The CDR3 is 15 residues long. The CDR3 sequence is CASSPGGNGNQPQHF.

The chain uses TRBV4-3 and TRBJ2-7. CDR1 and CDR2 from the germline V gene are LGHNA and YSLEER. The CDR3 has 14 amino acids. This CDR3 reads CASSQDRHRYEQYF.

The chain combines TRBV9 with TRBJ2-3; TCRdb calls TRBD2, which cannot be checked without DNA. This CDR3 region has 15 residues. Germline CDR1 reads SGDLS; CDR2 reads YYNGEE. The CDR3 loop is CASSSGTSASDTQYF.

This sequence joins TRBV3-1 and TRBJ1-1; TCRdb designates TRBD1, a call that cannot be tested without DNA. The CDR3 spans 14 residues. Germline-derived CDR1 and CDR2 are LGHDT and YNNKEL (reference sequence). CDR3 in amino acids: CASSQGQGVTEAFF.

The CDR3 protein is CASSTRGSGYQETQYF. The chain employs TRBV28 and TRBJ2-5; TCRdb designates TRBD1, a call that cannot be tested without DNA. The CDR3 is 16 amino acids. CDR1 MDHEN and CDR2 SYDVKM come from the germline V gene.

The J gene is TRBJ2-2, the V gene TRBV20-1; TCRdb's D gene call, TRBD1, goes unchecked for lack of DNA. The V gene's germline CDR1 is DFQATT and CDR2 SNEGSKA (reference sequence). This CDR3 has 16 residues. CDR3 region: CSAGKAGQANTGELFF.

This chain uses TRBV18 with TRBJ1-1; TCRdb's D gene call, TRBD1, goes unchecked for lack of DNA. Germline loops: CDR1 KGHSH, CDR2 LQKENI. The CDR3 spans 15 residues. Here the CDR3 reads CASSLGQALNTEAFF. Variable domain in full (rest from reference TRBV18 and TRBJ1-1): NAGVMQNPRHLVRRRGQEARLRCSPMKGHSHVYWYRQLPEEGLKFMVYLQKENIIDESGMPKERFSAEFPKEGPSILRIQQVVRGDSAAYFCASSLGQALNTEAFFGQGTRLTVV.

The CDR3 region is CASSQGILNTEAFF. The rearrangement links TRBV4-1 to TRBJ1-1. Per the germline V gene, CDR1 is MGHRA and CDR2 is YSYEKL. The length of the CDR3 is 14 residues.

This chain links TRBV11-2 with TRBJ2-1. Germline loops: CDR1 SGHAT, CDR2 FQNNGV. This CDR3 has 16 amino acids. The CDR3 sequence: CASSLRWGTHYNEQFF.

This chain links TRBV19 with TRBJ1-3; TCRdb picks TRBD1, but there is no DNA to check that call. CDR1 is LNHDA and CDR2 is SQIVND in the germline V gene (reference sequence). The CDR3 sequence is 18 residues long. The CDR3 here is CASSIKRGEGSTGNTIYF.

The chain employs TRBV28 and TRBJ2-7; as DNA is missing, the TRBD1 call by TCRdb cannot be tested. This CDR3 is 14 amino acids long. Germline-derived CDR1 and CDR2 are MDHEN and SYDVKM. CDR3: CASSLGGIGAEQYF. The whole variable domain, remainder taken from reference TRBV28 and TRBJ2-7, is DVKVTQSSRYLVKRTGEKVFLECVQDMDHENMFWYRQDPGLGLRLIYFSYDVKMKEKGDIPEGYSVSREKKERFSLILESASTNQTSMYLCASSLGGIGAEQYFGPGTRLTVT.

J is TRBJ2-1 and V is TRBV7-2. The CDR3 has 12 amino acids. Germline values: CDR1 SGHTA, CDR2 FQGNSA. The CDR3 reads CASSLGQNEQFF.

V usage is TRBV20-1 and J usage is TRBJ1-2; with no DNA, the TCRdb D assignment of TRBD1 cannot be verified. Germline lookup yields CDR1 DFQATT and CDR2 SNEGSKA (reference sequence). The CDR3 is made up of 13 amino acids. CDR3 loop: CSAARTANYGYTF.

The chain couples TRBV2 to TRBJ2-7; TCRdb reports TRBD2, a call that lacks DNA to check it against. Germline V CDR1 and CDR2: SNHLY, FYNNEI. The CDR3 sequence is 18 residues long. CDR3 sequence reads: CASSDGTSGALSSYEQYF.

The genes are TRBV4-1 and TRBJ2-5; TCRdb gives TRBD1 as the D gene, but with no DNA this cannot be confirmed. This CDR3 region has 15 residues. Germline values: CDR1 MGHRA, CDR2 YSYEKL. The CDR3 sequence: CASSQDSGAAETQYF.

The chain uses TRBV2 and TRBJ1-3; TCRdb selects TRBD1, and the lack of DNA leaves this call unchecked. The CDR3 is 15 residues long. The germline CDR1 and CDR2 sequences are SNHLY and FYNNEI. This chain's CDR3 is CASRGQGYSGNTIYF.

This CDR3 is CASSPSGREGLDRDTQYF. The rearrangement joins TRBV7-9 to TRBJ2-3; TCRdb's D call of TRBD2 is untestable without DNA. The CDR3 loop spans 18 amino acids. CDR1 SEHNR and CDR2 FQNEAQ come from the germline V gene (reference sequence).

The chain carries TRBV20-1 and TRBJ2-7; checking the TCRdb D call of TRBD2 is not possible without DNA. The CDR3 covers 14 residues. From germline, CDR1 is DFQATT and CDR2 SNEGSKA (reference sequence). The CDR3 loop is CSALNSGISYEQYF.

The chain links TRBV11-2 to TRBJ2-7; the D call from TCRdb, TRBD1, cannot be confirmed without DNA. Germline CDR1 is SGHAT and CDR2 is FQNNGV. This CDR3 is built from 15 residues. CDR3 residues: CASSLDLGTAYEQYF.

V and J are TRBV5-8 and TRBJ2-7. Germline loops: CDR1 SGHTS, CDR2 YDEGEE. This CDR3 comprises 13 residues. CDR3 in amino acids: CASSLSHNYEQYF.

The CDR3 loop reads CASSLTDTTDTQYF. The rearrangement uses TRBV5-1 and TRBJ2-3. The CDR3 covers 14 residues. CDR1 SGHRS and CDR2 YFSETQ come from the germline V gene.

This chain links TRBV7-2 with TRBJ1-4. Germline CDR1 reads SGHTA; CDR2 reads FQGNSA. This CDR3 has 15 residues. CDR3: CASSFGTSKNEKLFF.